This TCR beta chain was sequenced during a study of CD8+CD57+ T cells in acquired aplastic anemia. Study summary: Sorted cells (CD4+ and CD8+) yielded DNA amounts that averaged roughly 3 ug. Mean read depth for CD4+ cells from healthy donors was around 9.9 million. Study-wide results and caveats: Patients and controls were not found to differ significantly in CD8+ Simpson's diversity. The number of CD8+ CDR3 sequences shared by patients and controls was around 30.

Concerning this clonotype: Its antigen is not known.

The CDR3 covers 14 residues. The germline V gene has CDR1 SGHTA and CDR2 FQGNSA. Trimming cost V 6 bases and J 6 bases, with 17 bases left between them. The study profiled TCR beta VDJ and CDR3 using genomic DNA as template. TCRdb analysed the reads with MiXCR anew, one entry per CDR3 protein. This sample yields about 420,000 distinct CDR3 sequences, of which roughly 64% are seen a single time; approximately 3.9% belongs to the top ten. Sequencing was done on a sample of sorted CD4+, CD8+, or CD8+CD57+ T cells (not recorded which) from PBMCs. The chain is built from TRBV7-2 and TRBJ1-2, with TRBD1 as a possible D gene (6 bases). The TCR comes from a human donor in good health, serving as a control. The CDR3 region is CASRSRGAEDGYTF. The CDR3 DNA reads TGTGCCAGCAGATCAAGGGGGGCAGAAGATGGCTACACCTTC.